This TCR beta chain was recorded in a study of blood T cells in healthy people across ages. Using a J-beta primer mix together with a sample-barcoded 5' primer, a second PCR was run for 7 to 11 cycles. TCRdb redid the calling of the 5' RACE reads with MiXCR, one entry per CDR3 protein. The data hold about 570,000 distinct CDR3 sequences, with roughly a quarter observed a single time. Every donor contributed about 10 milliliters of peripheral blood by blood draw. CDR3 length equals 13 residues. The V end was cut by 0 bases, the J end by 5 bases, with 10 bases between. CDR1 DFQATT and CDR2 SNEGSKA come from the germline V gene (reference sequence). These data were likewise used in another study, on T cells of mothers and their children.

This chain joins TRBV20-1 and TRBJ2-5; the D is unclear. The receptor comes from a boy aged 2 to 9 in good health. Sequenced input: blood. The chain's CDR3 is CSAREGGGETQYF. The CDR3 DNA sequence: TGCAGTGCTAGAGAGGGCGGCGGTGAGACCCAGTACTTC.